The 2 T cell receptor beta chains in this list originate from one sample, sequenced in a study of T cells in Graves' hyperthyroidism and ophthalmopathy (dated 2019 in TCRdb). Libraries were constructed by multiplex PCR. The instrument given in TCRdb is Illumina HiSeq 2000. The TCR beta CDR3 regions were amplified from RNA transcripts. The first round of RT-PCR for the TCR CDR3 was performed with the HTBI primer set and the Qiagen OneStep RT-PCR kit. TCRdb applied fastp at Q25 and MiXCR to the public reads, then kept only in-frame beta chains. Rows are unified per CDR3 protein, each entry keeping the most common DNA and genes. The sample has around 340,000 distinct CDR3 sequences on record, about a sixth of them singletons. Together, the top ten hold approximately 35% of the sample. The sample comprised blood. The receptors derive from a woman in her 30s with Graves' hyperthyroidism that later progressed to Graves' ophthalmopathy.

The table lists this clonotype with many counts. V usage is TRBV30 and J usage is TRBJ2-1; 15 nucleotides line up with TRBD2. The CDR3 consists of 14 residues. Looked up from germline, CDR1 is GTSNPN and CDR2 is SVGIG (reference sequence). Trimming cost V 7 bases and J 6 bases; bases outside gene matches: 4. The CDR3 region is CASWTSGGANEQFF. CDR3 sequence (DNA): TGTGCCTCCTGGACTAGCGGGGGGGCCAATGAGCAGTTCTTC.

This clonotype has at least ten counts. The V and J genes are TRBV28 and TRBJ1-2; a weak D match, TRBD1 (6 bases). V was shortened by 6 bases and J by 0 bases, with 17 bases between the two germline ends. The CDR3 is 16 amino acids. CDR1 MDHEN and CDR2 SYDVKM come from the germline V gene. In DNA, the CDR3 is TGTGCCAGCAGACCTCCAGGGGTCAGGTCTAACTATGGCTACACCTTC. Translation: CASRPPGVRSNYGYTF.